This T cell receptor beta chain is from a study of breast tumors, draining lymph nodes, adjacent tissues. Findings of the study overall: Tumor repertoires ranked between lymph nodes and nontumor tissue in diversity, with V and J gene preferences. Tumor and nontumor repertoires were significantly more similar in luminal-like than in basal-like breast cancer.

Axillary draining lymph nodes of breast cancer patients supplied the node samples. Germline CDR1 is DFQATT and CDR2 is SNEGSKA (reference sequence). The CDR3 loop spans 13 amino acids. TCRdb re-called the multiplex PCR reads with MiXCR, one entry per CDR3 protein. Of about 180,000 distinct CDR3 sequences listed, 30% to 35% are singletons. This clonotype was seen only a few times. Antigen: not known. This may come from a read error, since a much larger clone is one base off. This TCR came from a female donor with breast cancer. Some clones in this sample may be carry-over from other donors' samples. The V and J genes are TRBV20-1 and TRBJ2-5; D is unclear. The source material was axillary lymph node tissue. DNA for the CDR3: TGCGGTGCTAGTAGGACGGTGAAAGAGACCCAGTACTTC. It yields the protein CGASRTVKETQYF.